Each of the 10 T cell receptor beta chains below was sequenced from the same sample in a study of Ad26.COV2.S vaccination and SARS-CoV-2 variants. Profiling relied on immunoSEQ multiplex PCR, and the TCRdb table lists in-frame clones only, not all of them. The sample consists of some 340,000 clones, 70% to 90% of them appearing once. Sample treatment: roughly 20 received Ad26.COV2.S at low or high dose, single or two shots; about five received placebo; per-sample allocation not given. Collection of the samples took place on day 63 after the first injection of vaccine or placebo. This specimen was peripheral blood, taken in a trial of Ad26.COV2.S vaccine versus placebo. Every receptor here comes from a person between 18 and 65 years old who received the Ad26.COV2.S COVID-19 vaccine or a placebo.

The V call is TRBV11-2, the J call TRBJ2-3; D is undetermined. Germline V gene lookup returns CDR1 SGHAT and CDR2 FQNNGV. The CDR3 covers 12 residues. Trimming shortened V by 5 bases and J by 3 bases, and 6 bases separated the two germline ends. The CDR3 sequence: CASSPSTDTQYF. The CDR3 region has the DNA TGTGCCAGCAGCCCGTCGACAGATACGCAGTATTTT.

The rearrangement uses TRBV5-4 and TRBJ2-5; D gene ambiguous. This CDR3 has 13 residues. Per the germline V gene, CDR1 is SGHNT and CDR2 is YYREEE (reference sequence). The germline V and J ends were trimmed by 7 bases and 2 bases, with 12 bases remaining between them. CDR3 sequence: CASAIASQETQYF. The CDR3 DNA sequence: TGTGCCAGCGCGATAGCTTCTCAAGAGACCCAGTACTTC.

This rearrangement joins TRBV4-1 to TRBJ2-3, with D tentatively TRBD2 (5 bases). This CDR3 is 13 amino acids long. Germline V gene lookup returns CDR1 MGHRA and CDR2 YSYEKL. V was trimmed by 4 bases and J by 4 bases, leaving 9 bases between them. CDR3 sequence: CASSLRAADTQYF. The CDR3 DNA is TGCGCCAGCAGCCTGCGGGCCGCAGATACGCAGTATTTT.

This clone was seen only a few times. The V call is TRBV2, the J call TRBJ1-6; D is perhaps TRBD1 (5 bases). Trimming removed 2 bases from V and 10 bases from J, with 15 bases in between. Germline CDR1 reads SNHLY; CDR2 reads FYNNEI. This CDR3 is built from 15 residues. The CDR3 sequence: CASSESGQGGSPLHF. The CDR3 nucleotides read TGTGCCAGCAGTGAATCTGGCCAGGGCGGGTCACCCCTCCACTTT.

The gene calls are TRBV7-2 and TRBJ2-2; D gene ambiguous. The ends were cut back, 3 bases at V and 2 bases at J, with 4 bases in the middle. The CDR3 covers 13 residues. Germline V CDR1 and CDR2: SGHTA, FQGNSA. The CDR3 DNA follows: TGTGCCAGCAGCTTCCTAAACACCGGGGAGCTGTTTTTT. This encodes CASSFLNTGELFF.

The count of this clone is one. V and J are TRBV7-9 and TRBJ1-4; D call uncertain. This CDR3 has 13 residues. Trimming left V 1 base short and J 7 bases short, with 7 bases between. CDR1 and CDR2 (germline): SEHNR, FQNEAQ (reference sequence). For the CDR3, the DNA is TGTGCCAGCAGCTTAGAGGGCGGTGAAAAACTGTTTTTT. Protein sequence: CASSLEGGEKLFF.

The V and J genes are TRBV10-3 and TRBJ1-4; a weak D match, TRBD1 (6 bases). The CDR3 sequence is 16 residues long. Per germline, CDR1 ENHRY and CDR2 SYGVKD. Trimming took off 3 bases at V and 6 bases at J, with 17 bases between the two ends. The CDR3 nucleotides are TGTGCCATCAGTGACTCGGAGGGGGGGTTGGATGAAAAACTGTTTTTT. Protein: CAISDSEGGLDEKLFF.

V and J are TRBV7-8 and TRBJ1-1; 9 bases are a match to TRBD1. Unmatched junction bases numbered 7, after V lost 6 bases and J lost 5 bases. The CDR3 is made up of 14 amino acids. CDR1 is SGHVS, CDR2 FQNEAQ, per germline. CDR3 DNA: TGTGCCAGCAGTTGGGACAGGGTCTCTACTGAAGCTTTCTTT. It yields the protein CASSWDRVSTEAFF.

The chain uses TRBV23-1 and TRBJ2-7; weak D call: TRBD1 (6 bases). TRBV23-1 is an ORF, with its function uncertain. V shed 3 bases and J shed 0 bases, with 18 bases lying between them. CDR3 length equals 17 residues. CDR3 region: CASSHPGHLFSSYEQYF. As DNA, the CDR3 is TGCGCCAGCAGTCACCCGGGACACCTGTTTAGCTCCTACGAGCAGTACTTC.

V and J are TRBV27 and TRBJ1-2, with D perhaps TRBD1 (6 bases). Trimming took off 5 bases at V and 5 bases at J, with 12 bases between the two ends. This CDR3 contains 13 residues. Germline CDR1 MNHEY, CDR2 SMNVEV (reference sequence). The DNA for the CDR3 is TGTGCCAGCAGTCCAGGGACACGTTATGGCTACACCTTC. As protein: CASSPGTRYGYTF.